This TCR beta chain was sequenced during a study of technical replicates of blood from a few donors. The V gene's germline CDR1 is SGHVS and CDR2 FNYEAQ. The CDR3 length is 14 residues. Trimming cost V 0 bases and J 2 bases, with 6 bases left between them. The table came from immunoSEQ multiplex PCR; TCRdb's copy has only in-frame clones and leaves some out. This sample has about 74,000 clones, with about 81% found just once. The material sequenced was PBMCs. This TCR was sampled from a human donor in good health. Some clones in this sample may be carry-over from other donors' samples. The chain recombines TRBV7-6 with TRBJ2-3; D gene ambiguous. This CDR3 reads CASSLAFLTDTQYF. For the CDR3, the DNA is TGTGCCAGCAGCTTAGCCTTCCTCACAGATACGCAGTATTTT.